These T cell receptor beta chains were read from a single sample in a study of blood T cell repertoires in COVID-19. Assay: immunoSEQ multiplex PCR; the TCRdb copy retains only in-frame clones and omits some. The repertoire holds 60,000 to 65,000 clones, with about 70% as singletons. Sequencing was carried out using peripheral blood. These receptors all come from a woman of 80 years or more with acute or convalescent COVID-19. Each CDR3 is given with its conserved first and last residue. The D gene is left open where the match is weak. Clone size appears in some rows only: once, few, many, or a class for an expanded clone.

>NA|NA|TRBJ2-5|TRBV7-2
TGTGCCAGCAGCAAAAAGCGGAACCTACAAGAGACCCAGTACTTC
CASSKKRNLQETQYF
>TRBD1|NA|TRBJ1-6|TRBV5-1
TGCGCCAGCAGCTTCGACAGGGGTATGCTCCACTTT
CASSFDRGMLHF
>NA|NA|TRBJ2-1|TRBV4-1
TGCGCCAGCAGCCAAGGTATGAGGGCGGGTGAGCAGTTCTTC
CASSQGMRAGEQFF
>NA|once|TRBJ2-7|TRBV18
TGTGCCAGCTCGCCCGAGTCGTACCCATCCTACGAGCAGTACTTC
CASSPESYPSYEQYF
>NA|NA|TRBJ2-1|TRBV30
TGTGCCTGGAGTGTACGGGGGAGGAGGAACAATGAGCAGTTCTTC
CAWSVRGRRNNEQFF
>TRBD2|NA|TRBJ2-1|TRBV19
TGTGCCAGTAGTAGGGGACTAGCGGGGGCCTACAATGAGCAGTTCTTC
CASSRGLAGAYNEQFF
>TRBD1|NA|TRBJ1-4|TRBV3-1/TRBV3-2
TGTGCCAGCAGCCTGCTTTGGGACAGGGCTAATGAAAAACTGTTTTTT
CASSLLWDRANEKLFF
>NA|many|TRBJ1-3|TRBV19
TGTGCCAGTAGAGATCCACGTGGGAGTGACTCTGGAAACACCATATATTTT
CASRDPRGSDSGNTIYF
>NA|few|TRBJ1-1|TRBV19
TGTGCCAGTAGTATACTTGGGAGCACTGAAGCTTTCTTT
CASSILGSTEAFF
>NA|once|TRBJ1-6|TRBV2
TGTGCCAGCAGTGAGAGGAGCTCCTATAATTCACCCCTCCACTTT
CASSERSSYNSPLHF
>TRBD1|NA|TRBJ2-1|TRBV20-1
TGCAGTGCTAGTGGGGTTAGGGGGCCTCACAATGAGCAGTTCTTC
CSASGVRGPHNEQFF
>NA|NA|TRBJ2-1|TRBV5-1
TGCGCCAGCAGCTTGATCGGACAGTACAATGAGCAGTTCTTC
CASSLIGQYNEQFF
>TRBD1|NA|TRBJ1-2|TRBV18
TGTGCCAGCTCACCCGTATGGACAGGTTCTGGCTACACCTTC
CASSPVWTGSGYTF
>TRBD1|NA|TRBJ1-4|TRBV14
TGTGCCAGCAGCCAAGACCACGGGACAGTCGTTGTTGAAAAACTGTTTTTT
CASSQDHGTVVVEKLFF
>NA|few|TRBJ2-7|TRBV7-2
TGTGCCAGCAGCCTCCAGGGTAGGGGCGAGCAGTACTTC
CASSLQGRGEQYF
>NA|NA|TRBJ2-1|TRBV25-1
TGTGCCAGCAGAGAAACAGGGAACAATGAGCAGTTCTTC
CASRETGNNEQFF
>NA|few|TRBJ2-1|TRBV19
TGTGCCAGTAGTATAGATCGGGCGGGTTACTACTCCTACAATGAGCAGTTCTTC
CASSIDRAGYYSYNEQFF
>TRBD2|NA|TRBJ2-1|TRBV5-1
TGCGCCAGCAGCTTGGTACTAGCGGATCGGGAGGAGCAGTTCTTC
CASSLVLADREEQFF
>TRBD2|once|TRBJ2-3|TRBV7-3
TGTGCCAGTGGGAGGGGAGATACGCAGTATTTT
CASGRGDTQYF
>TRBD1|NA|TRBJ2-3|TRBV9
TGTGCCAGCAGCCTCTGGGACAGAGGCACAGATACGCAGTATTTT
CASSLWDRGTDTQYF
>NA|NA|TRBJ2-1|TRBV30
TGTGCCTGGAGTGGACTAGTAAGTGAGCAGTTCTTC
CAWSGLVSEQFF
>NA|NA|TRBJ2-5|TRBV10-3
TGTGCCAGCCGACGGGACACCCTTCAAGAGACCCAGTACTTC
CASRRDTLQETQYF
>NA|NA|TRBJ2-2|TRBV30
TGTGCCTGGAGGAAAAAGGCTAGCGGGGAGCTGTTTTTT
CAWRKKASGELFF
>TRBD1|NA|TRBJ2-3|TRBV18
TGTGCCAGCTCACATCCGGGACAGGGTCGCGGAGATACGCAGTATTTT
CASSHPGQGRGDTQYF
>NA|once|TRBJ2-1|TRBV28
TGTGCCAGCAGTCCCACAGGGACGCTCAGCTCCTACAATGAGCAGTTCTTC
CASSPTGTLSSYNEQFF
>NA|once|TRBJ1-1|TRBV5-1
TGCGCCAGCAGCTTTCTAATAGGGGAAAACACTGAAGCTTTCTTT
CASSFLIGENTEAFF
>NA|NA|TRBJ2-7|TRBV28
TGTGCCAGCAGTGGCCTAGGAAGGAGGCGCCTCTCCTACGAGCAGTACTTC
CASSGLGRRRLSYEQYF
>TRBD2|NA|TRBJ2-5|TRBV5-1
TGCGCCAGCAGCTTGGGGACTAGCGGGACCCAAGAGACCCAGTACTTC
CASSLGTSGTQETQYF
>NA|NA|TRBJ2-1|TRBV28
TGTGCCAGCAGTCCGAGACTAGTTTCCTACAATGAGCAGTTCTTC
CASSPRLVSYNEQFF
>TRBD1|NA|TRBJ1-1|TRBV5-5
TGTGCCAGCAGCTGGTCCGGGACAGGCGGCACTGAAGCTTTCTTT
CASSWSGTGGTEAFF
>NA|NA|TRBJ2-5|TRBV21-1
TGTGCCAGCAGCAAATGGGGACTAGCGGGAGTCGGTAGAAAAGAGACCCAGTACTTC
CASSKWGLAGVGRKETQYF